This T cell receptor beta chain derives from a study of cytomegalovirus exposure and HLA in healthy donors (dated by TCRdb to the late 2010s). As for the study more broadly: An earlier analysis of 587 of the donors reported 276 Gb of sequence data and 100 million to 120 million unique TCR beta sequences obtained from about 170 million T cells. The genetic ancestry cluster associated with self-reported Caucasian donors included approximately 85% of the 398 genotyped donors. The study combined high-throughput TCR immunosequencing, statistical association of individual TCRs with disease status, and machine learning to predict cytomegalovirus infection status. To decide whether each TCR beta V gene segment behaved as functional or pseudogenic, an earlier analysis of 587 of the donors relied on high-throughput TCR beta sequencing. A later genetic analysis used genome-wide SNP genotypes for about 65% of the roughly 700 donors, treating that subset as a discovery cohort. Roughly five DR-DQ haplotypes were handled as single units for association and clustering, since linkage in the cohort was strong. All discovery cohort repertoires had been generated on a single sequencing platform. Along with the roughly 710-subject first cohort, a separate validation cohort of 120 different subjects was used. Donor age, sex, ethnicity and CMV serostatus were compiled alongside the repertoire data. Typing coverage varied by locus: roughly 620-640 donors for A, B, C, DRB1 and DQB1; 522 for DQA1; approximately 610 for DPA1; roughly 470 for DPB1. Rather than drawing on any new phenotypic data, the later analysis identified candidate immune exposures from TCR beta sequences and the way those sequences occurred across donors. The study was designed to test whether signatures of past pathogen exposure could be identified by cataloging public T cell receptors. An early release covering about 600 HLA-typed donors comprised about 290 gigabases of sequencing data and roughly 86 million unique TCR sequences. Both class I and class II loci were covered by HLA typing, at four-digit resolution. On average, roughly 250,000 unique TCR beta nucleotide sequences were sequenced per donor among 300 to 500 genotyped donors of the cohort, with around 19% of those sequences being non-productive. Using immunosequencing, the study profiled T cell repertoires from 640 or so subjects and related those repertoires to cytomegalovirus serostatus. A later analysis re-examined previously published TCR beta repertoires from more than 650 donors and added high-resolution HLA genotyping to investigate patterns of TCR occurrence.

The cohort consisted of 666 healthy bone marrow donors. Cohort members were all nominally healthy when sampled, although unrecorded immune exposures were likely present. The donor tested CMV seronegative and was one of the 352 seronegative cohort members. A peripheral blood sample was provided by each donor, and peripheral blood mononuclear cells were used for TCR beta sequencing. The Qiagen DNeasy Blood Extraction Kit was used to extract genomic DNA from the blood cell samples. Here is what the overall study found, with its caveats: A later analysis reported that several top co-occurrence clusters appeared linked to parvovirus B19, influenza, CMV and Epstein-Barr virus. According to the authors, the approach could potentially be generalized to other disease states and immunological phenotypes. Because HLA typing was unavailable for some donors at each locus, only the typed subset was used in association tests. A cluster of highly shared sequence variants was judged likely to be a technical artifact of the sequencing pipeline. In a later analysis, TCR association rates were found to vary across HLA loci, with the most associated TCRs seen for DRB1 alleles and the fewest for HLA-C alleles. A later genetic analysis associated a missense DCLRE1C variant with V-gene and J-gene trimming of TCR beta chains, and an independent cohort replicated the association. Most TCR sequences were seen in very few donors, while some public TCRs were found in many individuals. Broadly in line with IMGT annotations, most TCR beta V segments showed up in productive rearrangements about 87% or about 30% of the time in an earlier analysis of around 550 of the donors. A few of the identified cytomegalovirus-associated TCR beta chains were confirmed in vitro to be specific for cytomegalovirus antigens. In the study, around 150 TCR beta chains were listed as associated with cytomegalovirus. For the cohort, immune exposure information was limited to CMV serostatus. According to a later analysis, most CMV-associated TCR beta chains appeared to be HLA-restricted, and the HLA associations seemed to be driven largely by CMV exposure. According to a later genetic analysis, donors in an Asian-associated ancestry cluster had fewer N-insertions in productive TCRs than the approximately 670-donor mean. Assigning TCR associations to individual alleles was difficult when HLA alleles, especially DR and DQ, strongly co-occurred. At a false discovery rate of 0.05, a later analysis linked 15,000 to 20,000 TCR beta sequences to specific HLA alleles. Linkage disequilibrium might explain the correlated functional status among segregating V segments, but an unknown experimental factor could not be ruled out. In this cohort, only TCR beta chains were sequenced, and detectable features were limited by the absence of alpha or paired-chain data. Sequencing depth was assumed to be roughly uniform across donors in the presence/absence analyses, though that assumption may not hold. The earlier analysis of 587 of the donors excluded approximately 15 rarely observed V segments, including chromosome 9 orphons, because counts were too low. In a later analysis, HLA-associated TCR beta chains showed more clonal expansion and lower generation probabilities than non-associated chains that were equally common. A further reported finding was that TCR beta sequences accurately predicted the HLA-A and HLA-B alleles for most subjects in the first cohort. The classifier was reported to diagnose cytomegalovirus status with high specificity and sensitivity in both the original and validation cohorts.

To note about this clone: Its antigen remains undetermined. No much larger clone is present one base from it, and per-base qualities are unavailable.

The receptor library was made with the immunoSEQ multiplex PCR assay. The multiplex PCR relied on a mix of 60 forward primers for TCR Vbeta segments and 13 reverse primers for TCR Jbeta segments. The CDR3 region of rearranged TCR beta genes was amplified from genomic DNA with a multiplex PCR assay. The amplified TCR beta libraries were sequenced on the Illumina HiSeq System as 87-base-pair reads. Per the source publication's procedure: In a later analysis, approximately 74 million unique TCR beta chains were counted across the approximately 640 repertoires, and roughly 11 million of these chains were shared by at least two donors. To remove PCR and sequencing errors, raw reads were error-corrected and collapsed into unique sequences using a nearest-neighbor algorithm that merged closely related sequences. Alignment of CDR3 sequences to IMGT reference sequences was used to assign V, D and J gene segments. For a sequence to be retained, at least a six-nucleotide match to both a V gene segment and a J gene segment was required. A rearrangement was called productive if the CDR3 had no stop codons and remained in frame with V and J, and every other rearrangement was called non-productive. CDR3 was defined by IMGT convention, running from the second conserved V-encoded cysteine to the conserved J-encoded phenylalanine. The earlier analysis of about 620 of the donors excluded sequences that lacked an unambiguous match to a single V gene segment. An earlier analysis of approximately 590 of the donors called V segments functional above 56.7% productive rearrangements and segregating when the between-donor standard deviation exceeded 5%. A statistical classification framework was built for diagnosing cytomegalovirus status from the catalog of TCR beta chain sequences. A later analysis assigned V and J genes by comparing TCR nucleotide sequences with IMGT/GENE-DB human TR gene sequences. The TCRdist pipeline was used in a later analysis to assign CDR3 sequences and most-parsimonious VDJ recombination scenarios. In a later analysis, each TCR beta chain was defined by its CDR3 amino acid sequence together with its V-gene family, and reads without a unique V-gene family were excluded. As a way to deal with suspected cross-contamination and a sequencing artifact, a later analysis dropped 450 to 600 nucleotide sequences that were highly shared and had low generation probability. For each public chain, a later analysis derived a clonal expansion index from normalized ranks of inferred template counts within each repertoire. In a later analysis, generation probabilities were computed with a VDJ recombination model fitted to out-of-frame rearrangements, and the resulting probabilities were checked against IGoR. A later analysis scored TCR-TCR, TCR-HLA and TCR-CMV co-occurrence with hypergeometric tests, applying a repertoire-size bias correction to TCR pairs. A later analysis estimated false discovery rates by permuting HLA or CMV assignments 20 times. A later analysis grouped co-occurring TCRs with DBSCAN, adding TCRdist sequence similarity when clustering within HLA-allele-positive subsets. For co-occurrence clustering, repertoires with fewer than 30,000 or more than 120,000 public chains were excluded, along with five or six repertoires with anomalous nucleotide sharing. The source is immuneACCESS, and TCRdb retained only in-frame sequences with V and J called. Part of the clones is not carried over; for the studies checked, unresolved V genes explain less than half of this, and the remainder is unexplained. From that table come the V and J calls and clone size; the DNA was used to work out D and trimming. A total of some 140,000 clones appear in this sample, over 70% of them only once. The top ten hold 2% to 2.5% of the sample.

The specimen was PBMCs. The TCR originated in a man aged 30-40 years in good health and CMV-seronegative.

At the DNA level, the sequence is TGCGCCAGCAGCTTCGCCTCGGGGGGGCTTGAGCAGTTCTTC. This encodes CASSFASGGLEQFF. Here the chain combines TRBV5-1 and TRBJ2-1, with 8 bases aligning to TRBD2. The germline V end is reduced by 2 bases and the J end by 9 bases; junction bases left unmatched: 7. There are 14 amino acids in the CDR3, from cysteine to phenylalanine inclusive. Only CDR3 DNA remains: 42 bases, in frame from the first base. The CDR1 and CDR2 encoded by the germline V gene are SGHRS and YFSETQ.